What follows are 15 T cell receptor beta chains derived from one specimen sequenced in a study of cytomegalovirus exposure and HLA in healthy donors. The PCR employed 60 Vbeta primers together with 13 Jbeta primers. Assay: immunoSEQ multiplex PCR; the TCRdb copy retains only in-frame clones and omits some. The sample lists about 190,000 clones; approximately 87% were seen once. What was sequenced was PBMCs. The receptor set was obtained from a man younger than 45 in good health and CMV-seronegative.

The genes are TRBV5-4 and TRBJ2-7; TRBD1 might be the D (6 bases). The CDR3 contains 15 residues. V lost 2 bases, J lost 3 bases, and 15 bases lay in between. Per the germline V gene, CDR1 is SGHNT and CDR2 is YYREEE (reference sequence). Here the CDR3 DNA reads TGTGCCAGCAGCTTTTCCTCAGGGGACGGCTACGAGCAGTACTTC. Translating it yields CASSFSSGDGYEQYF. Full variable domain (missing parts from reference TRBV5-4 and TRBJ2-7): ETGVTQSPTHLIKTRGQQVTLRCSSQSGHNTVSWYQQALGQGPQFIFQYYREEENGRGNFPPRFSGLQFPNYSSELNVNALELDDSALYLCASSFSSGDGYEQYFGPGTRLTVT.

The gene calls are TRBV7-8 and TRBJ2-7; a possible D gene is TRBD2 (5 bases). The germline V gene encodes CDR1 SGHVS and CDR2 FQNEAQ. V lost 5 bases, J lost 3 bases, and 17 bases lay in between. This CDR3 has 15 residues. Here the CDR3 reads CASSPGLIAVYEQYF. As DNA, the CDR3 is TGTGCCAGCAGCCCCGGACTGATAGCAGTCTACGAGCAGTACTTC.

The rearrangement joins TRBV5-1 to TRBJ2-1, with 7 nucleotides matching TRBD2. This CDR3 spans 15 amino acids. CDR1 is SGHRS, CDR2 YFSETQ, per germline. With 0 bases clipped from V and 6 bases from J, the junction kept 6 bases outside the gene matches. The CDR3: CASSLDGLDTNEQFF. The CDR3, as DNA: TGCGCCAGCAGCTTGGACGGACTAGACACCAATGAGCAGTTCTTC.

This clone occurred a few times. The chain recombines TRBV7-9 with TRBJ2-1; TRBD2 agrees at 9 bases. The germline CDR1 and CDR2 sequences are SEHNR and FQNEAQ (reference sequence). V was clipped by 5 bases and J by 7 bases; unmatched bases: 9. CDR3 length: 15 residues. CDR3 sequence reads: CASSRNSGGYNEQFF. The DNA of the CDR3 is TGTGCCAGCAGCCGAAATAGCGGGGGTTATAATGAGCAGTTCTTC. Full variable domain (outside the CDR3, taken from reference TRBV7-9 and TRBJ2-1): DTGVSQNPRHKITKRGQNVTFRCDPISEHNRLYWYRQTLGQGPEFLTYFQNEAQLEKSRLLSDRFSAERPKGSFSTLEIQRTEQGDSAMYLCASSRNSGGYNEQFFGPGTRLTVL.

The V and J genes are TRBV7-9 and TRBJ2-1, with TRBD1 matching over 8 bases. The V segment lost 7 bases and the J segment 1 base; nucleotides outside the gene matches: 6. The V gene's germline CDR1 is SEHNR and CDR2 FQNEAQ (reference sequence). The CDR3 contains 15 residues. The CDR3 reads CASILTGGSYNEQFF. For the CDR3, the DNA is TGTGCCAGCATTCTTACAGGGGGGTCCTACAATGAGCAGTTCTTC.

This clone was seen a single time. The chain is built from TRBV7-9 and TRBJ2-7; 10 bases map to TRBD2. The ends lost 7 bases at V and 7 bases at J; junction bases unmatched: 13. The CDR3 length is 15 residues. Germline V gives CDR1 SEHNR, CDR2 FQNEAQ (reference sequence). In nucleotides, the CDR3 is TGTGCCAGCACCCTGACTAGCGGGCTAAGCGAGGAGCAGTACTTC. It specifies CASTLTSGLSEEQYF.

This chain links TRBV7-2 with TRBJ1-5; D is perhaps TRBD1 (6 bases). The V gene lost 2 bases and the J gene lost 5 bases, with 7 bases spanning the gap. CDR3 length: 13 amino acids. The germline V gene encodes CDR1 SGHTA and CDR2 FQGNSA. DNA for the CDR3: TGTGCCAGCAGCTTAAACAGGGATCAGCCCCAGCATTTT. Amino acid sequence: CASSLNRDQPQHF.

The rearrangement links TRBV6-5 to TRBJ2-7, with 7 bases identical to TRBD1. Germline V gene sequence: CDR1 MNHEY, CDR2 SVGAGI. V trimming: 4 bases; J trimming: 3 bases; junction bases outside the gene matches: 9. The CDR3 has 15 amino acids. The CDR3 nucleotides are TGTGCCAGCAGTTCACTGGGGACAGATCTCTACGAGCAGTACTTC. It yields the protein CASSSLGTDLYEQYF.

This rearrangement joins TRBV18 to TRBJ2-2; D may be TRBD2 (6 bases). Germline CDR1 reads KGHSH; CDR2 reads LQKENI. V dropped 4 bases and J dropped 1 base, with 10 bases sitting between them. The CDR3 extends over 15 amino acids. Written as DNA, the CDR3 is TGTGCCAGCTCACTACCGGGAGTGAACACCGGGGAGCTGTTTTTT. Amino acid sequence: CASSLPGVNTGELFF.

CDR3 in DNA: TGTGCCAGCAGTTCGGGACTAGCGGGAATCACCGGGGAGCTGTTTTTT. Translated, it gives CASSSGLAGITGELFF. The gene calls are TRBV27 and TRBJ2-2; 13 nucleotides match TRBD2. This CDR3 is 16 amino acids long. In germline, CDR1 is MNHEY, CDR2 SMNVEV (reference sequence). With V trimmed by 4 bases and J by 4 bases, 3 bases remained unmatched.

V usage is TRBV6-1 and J usage is TRBJ2-3; D remains ambiguous. Germline CDR1 MNHNS, CDR2 SASEGT. The CDR3 runs 13 residues. Trimming removed 2 bases from V and 4 bases from J, with 7 bases in between. Here the CDR3 reads CASSELGADTQYF. The CDR3 region has the DNA TGTGCCAGCAGTGAATTAGGAGCAGATACGCAGTATTTT.

V usage is TRBV2 and J usage is TRBJ2-5; possible D gene TRBD1, 6 bases. The better agreement between TRBJ2-7 and the DNA end casts doubt on the J call. CDR1 and CDR2 (germline): SNHLY, FYNNEI. The CDR3 is 14 amino acids. CDR3 DNA: TGTGCCAGCACAGCACAGGGCCTCTCCTACGAGCAGTACTTC. It specifies CASTAQGLSYEQYF.

This chain links TRBV28 with TRBJ1-2, with 7 bases lining up with TRBD1. The J segment lost 8 bases and the V segment lost 6 bases, leaving 9 bases of the junction unmatched. The germline V gene encodes CDR1 MDHEN and CDR2 SYDVKM. The CDR3 extends over 13 amino acids. CDR3 nucleotides: TGTGCCAGCAGCCTAGACAGGGTTGGGGGCTACACCTTC. This sequence encodes CASSLDRVGGYTF.

The chain joins TRBV14 to TRBJ1-4; D is unclear. This CDR3 comprises 17 residues. With 1 base removed from V and 4 bases from J, the gap between germline ends came to 16 bases. Germline V gives CDR1 SGHDN, CDR2 FVKESK. The CDR3 spells CASSQGRVRLVNEKLFF. The DNA of the CDR3 is TGTGCCAGCAGCCAAGGACGGGTCCGCCTGGTTAATGAAAAACTGTTTTTT. The full variable domain, rest sourced from reference TRBV14 and TRBJ1-4, is EAGVTQFPSHSVIEKGQTVTLRCDPISGHDNLYWYRRVMGKEIKFLLHFVKESKQDESGMPNNRFLAERTGGTYSTLKVQPAELEDSGVYFCASSQGRVRLVNEKLFFGSGTQLSVL.

The rearrangement links TRBV5-1 to TRBJ2-2; D is unclear. This CDR3 has 17 amino acids. Trimming left V 2 bases short and J 5 bases short, with 19 bases between. The germline V gene encodes CDR1 SGHRS and CDR2 YFSETQ. The CDR3 loop reads CASSFPSALGSTGELFF. CDR3 coding DNA: TGCGCCAGCAGCTTTCCATCGGCGCTCGGGTCGACCGGGGAGCTGTTTTTT.